This T cell receptor beta chain stems from a study of cytomegalovirus exposure and HLA in healthy donors. Regarding the study as a whole: Further analysis was carried out later, and it showed several of the most significant clusters appearing linked to common viral pathogens.

Among the donors, all were healthy bone marrow donors. This PCR relied on a set of 60 Vbeta primers and 13 Jbeta primers. The assay was immunoSEQ multiplex PCR, and TCRdb's table has in-frame clones only and misses some. Found here are under 200,000 clones, roughly 73% of them singletons; the top ten hold about 8%. Notes on this clone: Its specificity is not known.

This CDR3 has 22 amino acids. With 3 bases removed from V and 3 bases from J, the gap between germline ends came to 33 bases. The TCR sequence derives from a woman in her thirties or forties in good health and CMV-seropositive. Sequenced input: PBMCs. This sequence joins TRBV23-1 and TRBJ1-5; D remains ambiguous. TRBV23-1 qualifies as an ORF whose function is uncertain. The DNA of the CDR3 is TGCGCCAGCAGTCATTGCCGGTCACTTACGGGAAAAGGGAAGAAATACAATCAGCCCCAGCATTTT. It codes for CASSHCRSLTGKGKKYNQPQHF.